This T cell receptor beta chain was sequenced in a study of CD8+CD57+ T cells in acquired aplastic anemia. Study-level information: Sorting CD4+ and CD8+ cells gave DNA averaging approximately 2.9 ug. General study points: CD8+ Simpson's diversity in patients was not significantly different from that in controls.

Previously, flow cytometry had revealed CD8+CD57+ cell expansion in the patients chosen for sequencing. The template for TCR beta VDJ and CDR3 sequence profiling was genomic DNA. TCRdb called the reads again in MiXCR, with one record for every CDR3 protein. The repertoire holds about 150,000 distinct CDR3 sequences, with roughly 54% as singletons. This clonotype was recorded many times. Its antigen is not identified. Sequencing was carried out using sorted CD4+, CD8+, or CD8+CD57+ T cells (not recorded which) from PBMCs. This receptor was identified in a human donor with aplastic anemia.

The CDR3, as DNA: TGCGCCAGCAGTGATTCTCTCTACGAGCAGTACTTC. Translated: CASSDSLYEQYF. The chain carries TRBV10-1 and TRBJ2-7; D remains unclear. The CDR3 covers 12 residues. Germline CDR1 and CDR2: WNHNN and SYGVQD (reference sequence). Deletions cut 3 bases from V and 3 bases from J, with 6 bases between.